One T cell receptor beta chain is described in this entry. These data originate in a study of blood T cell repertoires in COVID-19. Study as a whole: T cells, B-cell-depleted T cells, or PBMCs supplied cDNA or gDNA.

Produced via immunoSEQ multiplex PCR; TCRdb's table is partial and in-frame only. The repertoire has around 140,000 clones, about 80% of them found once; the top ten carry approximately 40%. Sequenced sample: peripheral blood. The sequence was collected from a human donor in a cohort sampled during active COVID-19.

The CDR3 is CASSLGRTSGRTDTQYF. CDR3 in DNA: TGTGCCAGCAGCTTGGGCCGGACTAGCGGACGCACAGATACGCAGTATTTT. V and J are TRBV5-4 and TRBJ2-3, with 10 bases that match TRBD2. Looked up from germline, CDR1 is SGHNT and CDR2 is YYREEE (reference sequence). The CDR3 runs to 17 residues. The J segment lost 1 base and the V segment lost 0 bases, leaving 5 bases of the junction unmatched.